Sequencing of this T cell receptor (beta chain) was carried out in a study of CXCR3-negative and CXCR3-positive naive CD8 T cells. As for the study in general: Per library, roughly 1.6 +/- 0.3 million reads; roughly 130 million TRB reads overall.

The authors prepared UMI-labeled TRB cDNA libraries by 5' RACE. TCRdb reprocessed the 5' RACE reads; each CDR3 protein has one entry and no DNA is given. With about 62,000 distinct CDR3 sequences in the sample, the ten largest clones hold 4.3%. CDR3 length: 14 residues. From germline, CDR1 is DFQATT and CDR2 SNEGSKA (reference sequence). V and J are TRBV20-1 and TRBJ2-3. The receptor comes from a human donor in good health. Some clones in this sample may be carry-over from other donors' samples. Material for sequencing was naive CXCR3- CD8+ T cells from blood. The subset here: CD45RO-CCR7+CD27+CD95- naive CD8+ T cells lacking CXCR3 (TNR3-). The CDR3 region is CSVVDLPGTDTQYF.